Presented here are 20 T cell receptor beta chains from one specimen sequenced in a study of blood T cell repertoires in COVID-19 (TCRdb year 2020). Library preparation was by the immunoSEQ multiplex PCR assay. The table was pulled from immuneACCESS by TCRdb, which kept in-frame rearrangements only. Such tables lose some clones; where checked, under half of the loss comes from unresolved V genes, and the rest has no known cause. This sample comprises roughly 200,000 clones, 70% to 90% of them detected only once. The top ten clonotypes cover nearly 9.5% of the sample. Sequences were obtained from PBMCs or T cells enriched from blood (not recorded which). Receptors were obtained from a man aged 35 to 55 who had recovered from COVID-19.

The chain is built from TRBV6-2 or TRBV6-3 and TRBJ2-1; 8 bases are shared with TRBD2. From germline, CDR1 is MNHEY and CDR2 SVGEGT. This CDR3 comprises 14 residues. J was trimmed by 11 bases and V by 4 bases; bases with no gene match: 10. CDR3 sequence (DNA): TGTGCCAGCAGTTCCGGGACTAGTACCCAAAAGCAGTTCTTC. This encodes CASSSGTSTQKQFF.

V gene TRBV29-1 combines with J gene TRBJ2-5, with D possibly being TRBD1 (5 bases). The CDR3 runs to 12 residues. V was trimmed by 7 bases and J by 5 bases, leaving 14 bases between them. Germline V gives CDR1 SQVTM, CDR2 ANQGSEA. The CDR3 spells CSGGGARETQYF. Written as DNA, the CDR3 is TGCAGCGGCGGTGGGGCGCGGGAGACCCAGTACTTC.

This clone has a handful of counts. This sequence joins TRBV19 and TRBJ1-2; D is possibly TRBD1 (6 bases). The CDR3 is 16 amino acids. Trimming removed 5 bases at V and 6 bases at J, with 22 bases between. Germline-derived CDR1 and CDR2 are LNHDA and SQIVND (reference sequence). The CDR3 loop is CASSPQDSLFTDGYTF. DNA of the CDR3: TGTGCCAGTAGTCCTCAGGACAGTCTCTTTACAGATGGCTACACCTTC.

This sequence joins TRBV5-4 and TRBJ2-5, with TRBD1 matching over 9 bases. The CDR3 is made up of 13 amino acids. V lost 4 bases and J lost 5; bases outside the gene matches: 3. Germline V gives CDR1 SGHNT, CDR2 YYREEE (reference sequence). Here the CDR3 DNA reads TGTGCCAGCAGCGGGGACAGGGCGGAGACCCAGTACTTC. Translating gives CASSGDRAETQYF.

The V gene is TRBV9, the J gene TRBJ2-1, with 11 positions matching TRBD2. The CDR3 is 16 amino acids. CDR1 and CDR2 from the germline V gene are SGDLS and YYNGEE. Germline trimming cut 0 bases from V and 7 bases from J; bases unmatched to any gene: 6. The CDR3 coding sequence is TGTGCCAGCAGCGTAGCACCAACTAGCGGGAGAAATGAGCAGTTCTTC. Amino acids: CASSVAPTSGRNEQFF. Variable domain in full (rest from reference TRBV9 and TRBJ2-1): DSGVTQTPKHLITATGQRVTLRCSPRSGDLSVYWYQQSLDQGLQFLIQYYNGEERAKGNILERFSAQQFPDLHSELNLSSLELGDSALYFCASSVAPTSGRNEQFFGPGTRLTVL.

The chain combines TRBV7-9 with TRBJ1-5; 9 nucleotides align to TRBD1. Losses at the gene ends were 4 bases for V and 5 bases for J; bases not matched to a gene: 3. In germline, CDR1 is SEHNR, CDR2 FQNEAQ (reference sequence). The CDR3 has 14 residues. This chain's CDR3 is CASSSGQGYQPQHF. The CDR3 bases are TGTGCCAGCAGCTCGGGACAGGGATATCAGCCCCAGCATTTT. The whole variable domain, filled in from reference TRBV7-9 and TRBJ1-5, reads DTGVSQNPRHKITKRGQNVTFRCDPISEHNRLYWYRQTLGQGPEFLTYFQNEAQLEKSRLLSDRFSAERPKGSFSTLEIQRTEQGDSAMYLCASSSGQGYQPQHFGDGTRLSIL.

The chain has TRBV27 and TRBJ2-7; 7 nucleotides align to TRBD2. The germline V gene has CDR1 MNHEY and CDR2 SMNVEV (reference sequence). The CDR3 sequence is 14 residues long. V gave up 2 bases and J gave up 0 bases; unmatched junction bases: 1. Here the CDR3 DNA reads TGTGCCAGCAGTTTAGCGGGGGTCTCCTACGAGCAGTACTTC. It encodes CASSLAGVSYEQYF.

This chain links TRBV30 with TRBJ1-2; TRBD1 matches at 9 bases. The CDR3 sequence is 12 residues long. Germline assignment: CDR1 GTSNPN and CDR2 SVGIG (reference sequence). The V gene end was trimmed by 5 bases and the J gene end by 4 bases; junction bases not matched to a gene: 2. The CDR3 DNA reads TGTGCCTGGTTGACAGGGGGCTATGGCTACACCTTC. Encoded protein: CAWLTGGYGYTF.

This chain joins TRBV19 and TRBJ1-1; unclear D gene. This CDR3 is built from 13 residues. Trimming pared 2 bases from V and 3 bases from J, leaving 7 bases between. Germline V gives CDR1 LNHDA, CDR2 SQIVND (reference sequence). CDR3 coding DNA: TGTGCCAGTAGTATACAATTAGACACTGAAGCTTTCTTT. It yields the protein CASSIQLDTEAFF.

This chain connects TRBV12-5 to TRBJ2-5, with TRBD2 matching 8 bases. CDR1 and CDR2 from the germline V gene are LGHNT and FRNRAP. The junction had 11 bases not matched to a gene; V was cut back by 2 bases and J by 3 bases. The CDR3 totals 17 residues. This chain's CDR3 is CASGLRREALIEETQYF. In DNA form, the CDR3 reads TGTGCTAGTGGTTTGAGGCGGGAGGCCTTAATTGAAGAGACCCAGTACTTC.

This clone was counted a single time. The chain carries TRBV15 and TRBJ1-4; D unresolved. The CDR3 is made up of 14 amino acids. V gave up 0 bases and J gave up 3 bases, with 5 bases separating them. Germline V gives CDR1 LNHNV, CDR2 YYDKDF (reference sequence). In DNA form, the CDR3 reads TGTGCCACCAGCAGAGATTCGTCTAATGAAAAACTGTTTTTT. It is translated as CATSRDSSNEKLFF.

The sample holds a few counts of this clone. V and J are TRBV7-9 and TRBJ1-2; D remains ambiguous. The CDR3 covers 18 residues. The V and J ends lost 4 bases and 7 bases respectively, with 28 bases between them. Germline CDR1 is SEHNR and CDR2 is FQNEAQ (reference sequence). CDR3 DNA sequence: TGTGCCAGCAGCTCGTGGCGGAATCGCAATACCGAGGCCCCTGGCTACACCTTC. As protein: CASSSWRNRNTEAPGYTF. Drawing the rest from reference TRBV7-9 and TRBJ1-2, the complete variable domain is DTGVSQNPRHKITKRGQNVTFRCDPISEHNRLYWYRQTLGQGPEFLTYFQNEAQLEKSRLLSDRFSAERPKGSFSTLEIQRTEQGDSAMYLCASSSWRNRNTEAPGYTFGSGTRLTVV.

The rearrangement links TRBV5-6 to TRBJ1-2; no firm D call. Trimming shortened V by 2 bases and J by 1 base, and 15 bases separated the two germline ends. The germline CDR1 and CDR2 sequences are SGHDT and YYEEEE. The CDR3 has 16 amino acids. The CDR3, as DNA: TGTGCCAGCAGCTTTAACCTGGCGGAAATTAACTATGGCTACACCTTC. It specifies CASSFNLAEINYGYTF.

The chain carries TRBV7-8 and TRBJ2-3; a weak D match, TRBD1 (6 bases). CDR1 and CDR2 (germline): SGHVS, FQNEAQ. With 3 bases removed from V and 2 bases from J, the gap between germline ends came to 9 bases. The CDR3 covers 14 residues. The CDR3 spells CASSLTGSTDTQYF. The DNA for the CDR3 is TGTGCCAGCAGCTTGACAGGCTCCACAGATACGCAGTATTTT.

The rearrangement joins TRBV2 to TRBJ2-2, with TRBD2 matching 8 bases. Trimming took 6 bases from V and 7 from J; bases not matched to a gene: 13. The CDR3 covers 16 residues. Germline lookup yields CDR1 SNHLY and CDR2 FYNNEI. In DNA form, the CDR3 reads TGTGCCAGCAGGGACTCTCACGGGGGGGTAGGCGGGGAGCTGTTTTTT. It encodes CASRDSHGGVGGELFF.

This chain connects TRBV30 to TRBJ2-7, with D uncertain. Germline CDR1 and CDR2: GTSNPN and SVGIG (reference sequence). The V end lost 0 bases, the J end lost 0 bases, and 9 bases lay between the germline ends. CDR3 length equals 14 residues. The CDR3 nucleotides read TGTGCCTGGAGTGTAGTCGGTACCTCCTACGAGCAGTACTTC. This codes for CAWSVVGTSYEQYF.

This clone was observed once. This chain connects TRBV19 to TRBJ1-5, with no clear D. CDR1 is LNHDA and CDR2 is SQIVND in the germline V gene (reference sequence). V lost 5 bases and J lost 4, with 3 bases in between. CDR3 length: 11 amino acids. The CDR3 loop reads CASSSNQPQHF. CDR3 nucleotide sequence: TGTGCCAGTAGTTCTAATCAGCCCCAGCATTTT.

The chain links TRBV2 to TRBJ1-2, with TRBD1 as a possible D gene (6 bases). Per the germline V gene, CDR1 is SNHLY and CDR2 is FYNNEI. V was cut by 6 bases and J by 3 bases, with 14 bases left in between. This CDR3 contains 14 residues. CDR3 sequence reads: CASRVQGFDYGYTF. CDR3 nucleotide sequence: TGTGCCAGCAGAGTACAGGGTTTCGACTATGGCTACACCTTC.

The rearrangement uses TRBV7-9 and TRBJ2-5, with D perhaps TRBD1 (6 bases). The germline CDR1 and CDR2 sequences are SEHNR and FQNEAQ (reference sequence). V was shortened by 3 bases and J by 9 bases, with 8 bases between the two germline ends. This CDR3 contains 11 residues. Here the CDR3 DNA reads TGTGCCAGCAGCTTGACAGGTCCCCAGTACTTC. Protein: CASSLTGPQYF.

CDR3 in DNA: TGTGCCAGCAGCGTAGATGAGGCCCCAGATACGCAGTATTTT. It codes for CASSVDEAPDTQYF. The chain employs TRBV9 and TRBJ2-3, with D unclear. The CDR3 has 14 amino acids. V was clipped by 0 bases and J by 4 bases, with 9 bases between them. Germline CDR1 and CDR2: SGDLS and YYNGEE.